This record looks at one TCR beta chain sequence and its context. Its matching antigen is unknown. This entry belongs to a study of cytomegalovirus exposure and HLA in healthy donors. Study results and limitations: Rare TCR sequences dominated, though some public TCRs recurred in many donors.

The primer mix had 60 Vbeta and 13 Jbeta primers. Only in-frame clones appear in the TCRdb table, and some are missing; sequencing was by immunoSEQ multiplex PCR. This table has 120,000 or so clones, about three quarters appearing once. Germline trimming cut 4 bases from V and 8 bases from J; bases unmatched to any gene: 7. This CDR3 has 13 amino acids. Germline V gives CDR1 SGHNT, CDR2 YYREEE (reference sequence). The chain employs TRBV5-4 and TRBJ1-2, with 8 bases identical to TRBD1. The clonotype originates from a man aged 25 to 40 in good health and CMV-seronegative. The sample consisted of PBMCs. The chain's CDR3 is CASSQGQGEGYTF. The CDR3 DNA reads as TGTGCCAGCAGCCAAGGACAGGGCGAGGGCTACACCTTC.